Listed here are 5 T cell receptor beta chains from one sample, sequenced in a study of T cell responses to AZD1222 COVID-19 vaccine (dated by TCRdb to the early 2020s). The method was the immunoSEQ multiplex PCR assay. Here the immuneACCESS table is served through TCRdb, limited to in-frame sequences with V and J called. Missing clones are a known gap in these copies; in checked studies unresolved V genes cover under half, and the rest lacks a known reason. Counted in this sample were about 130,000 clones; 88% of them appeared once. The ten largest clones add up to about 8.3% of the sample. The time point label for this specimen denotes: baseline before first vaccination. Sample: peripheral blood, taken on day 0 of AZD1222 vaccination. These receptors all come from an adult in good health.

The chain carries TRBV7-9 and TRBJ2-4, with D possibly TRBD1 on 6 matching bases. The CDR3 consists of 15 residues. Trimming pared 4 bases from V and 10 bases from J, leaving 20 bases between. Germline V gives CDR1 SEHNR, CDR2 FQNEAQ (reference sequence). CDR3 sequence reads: CASSSPKTGTGIQYF. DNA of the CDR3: TGTGCCAGCAGCTCCCCGAAGACAGGCACAGGGATTCAGTACTTC.

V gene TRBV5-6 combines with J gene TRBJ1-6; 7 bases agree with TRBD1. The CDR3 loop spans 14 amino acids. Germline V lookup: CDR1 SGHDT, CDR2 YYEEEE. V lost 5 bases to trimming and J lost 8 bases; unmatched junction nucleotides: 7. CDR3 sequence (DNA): TGTGCCAGCAGATACAGGGGACGGGATTCACCCCTCCACTTT. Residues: CASRYRGRDSPLHF.

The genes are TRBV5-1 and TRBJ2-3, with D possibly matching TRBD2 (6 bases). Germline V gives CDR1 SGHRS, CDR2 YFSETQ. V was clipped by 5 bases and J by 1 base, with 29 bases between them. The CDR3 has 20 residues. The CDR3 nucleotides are TGCGCCAGCAGAGGTTACTCTGATGGTGGGGGGTCAGCCCGCACAGATACGCAGTATTTT. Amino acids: CASRGYSDGGGSARTDTQYF.

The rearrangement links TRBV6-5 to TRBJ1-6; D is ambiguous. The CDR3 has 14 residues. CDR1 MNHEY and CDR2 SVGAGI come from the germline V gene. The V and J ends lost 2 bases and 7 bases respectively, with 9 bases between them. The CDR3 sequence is CASSYADGNSPLHF. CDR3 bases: TGTGCCAGCAGTTACGCTGATGGGAATTCACCCCTCCACTTT.

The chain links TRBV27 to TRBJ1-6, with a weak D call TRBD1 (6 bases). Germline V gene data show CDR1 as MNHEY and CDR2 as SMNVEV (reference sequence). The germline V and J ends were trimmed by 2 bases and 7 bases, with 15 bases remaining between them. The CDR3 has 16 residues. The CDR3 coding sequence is TGTGCCAGCAGTTTAAGCCCCTCCCAGGGGAATTCACCCCTCCACTTT. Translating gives CASSLSPSQGNSPLHF.